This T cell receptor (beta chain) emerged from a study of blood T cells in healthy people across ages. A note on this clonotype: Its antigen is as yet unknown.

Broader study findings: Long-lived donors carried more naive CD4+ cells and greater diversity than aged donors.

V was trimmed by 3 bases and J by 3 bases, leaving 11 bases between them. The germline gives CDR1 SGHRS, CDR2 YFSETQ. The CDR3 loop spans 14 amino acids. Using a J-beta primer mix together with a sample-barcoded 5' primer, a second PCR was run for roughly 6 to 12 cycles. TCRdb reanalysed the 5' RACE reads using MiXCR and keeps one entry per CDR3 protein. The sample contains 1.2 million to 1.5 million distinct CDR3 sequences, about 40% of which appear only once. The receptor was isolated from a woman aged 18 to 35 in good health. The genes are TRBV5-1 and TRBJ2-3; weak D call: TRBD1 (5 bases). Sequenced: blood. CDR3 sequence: CASSSGYETDTQYF. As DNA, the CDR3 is TGCGCCAGCAGCTCAGGGTACGAAACAGATACGCAGTATTTT.